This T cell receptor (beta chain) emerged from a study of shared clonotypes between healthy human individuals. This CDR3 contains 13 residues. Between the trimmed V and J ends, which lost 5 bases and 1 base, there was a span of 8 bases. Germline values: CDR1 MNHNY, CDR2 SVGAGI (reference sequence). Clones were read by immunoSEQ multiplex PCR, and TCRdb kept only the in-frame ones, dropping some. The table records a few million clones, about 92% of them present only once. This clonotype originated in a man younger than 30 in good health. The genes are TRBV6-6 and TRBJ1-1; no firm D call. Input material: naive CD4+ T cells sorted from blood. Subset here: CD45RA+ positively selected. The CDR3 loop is CASSGGRNTEAFF. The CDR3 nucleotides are TGTGCCAGCAGTGGCGGGCGGAACACTGAAGCTTTCTTT.